Listed below are T cell receptor beta chains from one sample, sequenced in a study of T cells in Graves' hyperthyroidism and ophthalmopathy. TCRdb re-called the multiplex PCR reads through MiXCR, storing one row per CDR3 protein. In the table there are over 700,000 distinct CDR3 sequences, over 15% of which are singletons. The specimen was blood. The receptors stem from a woman aged 45-59 years with Graves' hyperthyroidism that later progressed to Graves' ophthalmopathy. Both conserved end residues are part of each CDR3. The D gene is left open where the match is weak. Size values are once, few and many counts, or a class for expanded clones, and some rows have none.

j_gene	abundance	d_gene	v_gene	CDR3nt	CDR3aa
TRBJ2-6	NA	TRBD1	TRBV2	TGTGCCAGCGAGCAAAAATGGACAGGGGGAGACTCTGGGGCCAACGTCCTGACTTTC	CASEQKWTGGDSGANVLTF
TRBJ1-1	many	NA	TRBV20-1	TGCAGTGCCCCGGGTCTTATGAACACTGAAGCTTTCTTT	CSAPGLMNTEAFF
TRBJ2-6	NA	NA	TRBV7-9	TGTGCCAGCAGCCCTGTATCTTTGAGCTCTGGGGCCAACGTCCTGACTTTC	CASSPVSLSSGANVLTF
TRBJ1-2	NA	NA	TRBV30	TGTGCCGGAACCGGGCCCCCTAACTATGGCTACACCTTC	CAGTGPPNYGYTF
TRBJ1-2	few	TRBD1	TRBV20-1	TGCAGTGCTAGAGATTCCTCAAGTAACCGGGACAGATATCGATATGGCTACACCTTC	CSARDSSSNRDRYRYGYTF
TRBJ1-1	many	NA	TRBV11-2	TGTGCCAGCAGCTTCAGTCCCACGGTTGAAGCTTTCTTT	CASSFSPTVEAFF
TRBJ1-5	NA	NA	TRBV7-9	TGTGCCAGCAGCGTGACAGGCGGTCAGCCCCAGCATTTT	CASSVTGGQPQHF
TRBJ1-1	NA	TRBD1	TRBV29-1	TGCAGCGTCCGGACAGGGGGGGACACTGAAGCTTTCTTT	CSVRTGGDTEAFF
TRBJ2-7	few	NA	TRBV20-1	TGCAGTGCTAGAGATCAGGCCGACTTCGAGCAGTACTTC	CSARDQADFEQYF
TRBJ2-7	many	NA	TRBV5-1	TGCGCCAGCAGCTCAGAGTCCGGGTTCTCCTACGAGCAGTACTTC	CASSSESGFSYEQYF
TRBJ2-1	many	TRBD2	TRBV7-8	TGTGCCAGCAGCTACCCCCGGGGGGATTTATACGAACACCATGAGCAGTTCTTC	CASSYPRGDLYEHHEQFF
TRBJ1-3	few	TRBD1	TRBV27	TGTGCCAGCAGTCCCACAGGGGGTGGAAACACCATATATTTT	CASSPTGGGNTIYF
TRBJ1-1	many	TRBD1	TRBV2	TGTGCCAGCAGTGTGACAGGGGGAGCGCCCGGTGAAGCTTTCTTT	CASSVTGGAPGEAFF
TRBJ1-3	few	NA	TRBV18	TGTGCCAGCTCACCAAAACAGCAGGGCAACTCTGGAAACACCATATATTTT	CASSPKQQGNSGNTIYF
TRBJ1-1	NA	NA	TRBV20-1	TGCAGTGCTGGAGAGTACACTGAAGCTTTCTTT	CSAGEYTEAFF
TRBJ1-1	NA	NA	TRBV9	TGTGCCAGCAGCGGCGCCGGGAAGAACACTGAAGCTTTCTTT	CASSGAGKNTEAFF
TRBJ1-1	NA	TRBD1	TRBV19	TGTGCCAGTAGTCGGACAGGAGCTCAGGTGACTGAAGCTTTCTTT	CASSRTGAQVTEAFF
TRBJ2-1	many	NA	TRBV7-3	TGTGCCAGCAGCACACCAGGCGGGGGCCCCTCCTACAATGAGCAGTTCTTC	CASSTPGGGPSYNEQFF
TRBJ2-2	many	NA	TRBV7-9	TGTGCCAGCAGCTTCGGGACATCCACCGGGGAGCTGTTTTTT	CASSFGTSTGELFF
TRBJ2-2	many	NA	TRBV19	TGTGCCAGTAGCCCGGGACAATTGAACACCGGGGAGCTGTTTTTT	CASSPGQLNTGELFF
TRBJ1-2	many	TRBD1	TRBV12-3/TRBV12-4	TGTGCCAGCAGTACCAGGACAGGCCATGGCTACACCTTC	CASSTRTGHGYTF
TRBJ1-2	NA	TRBD1	TRBV5-1	TGCGCCAGCAGCTACAGGACAGGGGGCGTCTATGGCTACACCTTC	CASSYRTGGVYGYTF
TRBJ1-4	NA	NA	TRBV27	TGTGCCAGCAGTTTATACGGGGTGGGGGCTGGCGCTAATGAAAAACTGTTTTTT	CASSLYGVGAGANEKLFF
TRBJ1-2	NA	TRBD1	TRBV7-8	TGTGCCAGCAGCCCGCGAAGAGTACAGGGGAACTATGGCTACACCTTC	CASSPRRVQGNYGYTF
TRBJ2-1	many	TRBD1	TRBV11-2	TGTGCCAGCAGCTTAGGGGACAGCCCATCATACAATGAGCAGTTCTTC	CASSLGDSPSYNEQFF
TRBJ1-5	few	TRBD1	TRBV6-1	TGTGCCAGCAGTGAAGCGCAGGGGGGGGCTTACCAGCCCCAGCATTTT	CASSEAQGGAYQPQHF
TRBJ2-1	NA	NA	TRBV5-1	TGCGCCAGCAGCTTTGATGCTTACAATGAGCAGTTCTTC	CASSFDAYNEQFF
TRBJ2-1	NA	NA	TRBV28	TGTGCCAGCAGTTTACCGGACGGCCAGGATGAGCAGTTCTTC	CASSLPDGQDEQFF
TRBJ1-4	many	TRBD1	TRBV13	TGTGCCAGCAGCTTAGAGGGACAGGGATCAGCTAATGAAAAACTGTTTTTT	CASSLEGQGSANEKLFF
TRBJ1-1	NA	NA	TRBV6-1	TGTGCCATCAGTGACCCGGACTCCCTCGGCACTGAAGCTTTCTTT	CAISDPDSLGTEAFF
TRBJ2-7	NA	TRBD1	TRBV29-1	TGCAGCGTTGTTAGGGGGCTGGGAAACTACGAGCAGTACTTC	CSVVRGLGNYEQYF
TRBJ1-6	few	TRBD1	TRBV15	TGTGCCACCAGCAGACAGGGGGCCTCACCCCTCCACTTT	CATSRQGASPLHF
TRBJ2-5	NA	TRBD1	TRBV7-2	TGTGCCAGTCTCAGGGGGCTTGGTGTTGAGACCCAGTACTTC	CASLRGLGVETQYF
TRBJ1-2	many	TRBD1	TRBV18	TGTGCCAGCTCACCAAGCGGGACAGGGCCCTATGGCTACACCTTC	CASSPSGTGPYGYTF
TRBJ2-6	NA	NA	TRBV6-5	TGTGCCAGCAGTTACCGGCCAGGGATCTCTGGGGCCAACGTCCTGACTTTC	CASSYRPGISGANVLTF
TRBJ2-1	NA	NA	TRBV7-8	TGTGCCAGCAGCTTAGGGGGAAGTAGTGAGCAGTTCTTC	CASSLGGSSEQFF
TRBJ1-1	NA	TRBD1	TRBV5-6	TGTGCCAGCAGCTTGGGGGGGGGACAGCTGAACACTGAAACTTTCTTT	CASSLGGGQLNTETFF
TRBJ1-1	few	NA	TRBV14	TGTGCCAGCAGCCAAGAGAGACCTGAAGCTTTCTTT	CASSQERPEAFF
TRBJ1-1	NA	NA	TRBV12-3/TRBV12-4	TGTGCCAACAGTTTTCGGGGGGCTGAAGCTTTCTTT	CANSFRGAEAFF
TRBJ1-2	few	NA	TRBV30	TGTGCCTGGAGTGCCCCCGGAGGTGGCTACACCTTC	CAWSAPGGGYTF
TRBJ2-2	NA	NA	TRBV11-3	TGTGCCAGCAGCACCCGAACAGGTTCGCTGTTTTTT	CASSTRTGSLFF
TRBJ1-2	few	NA	TRBV7-9	TGTGCCAGCAGTGAAGGGTCAGTCTATGGCTACACCTTC	CASSEGSVYGYTF
TRBJ2-7	many	NA	TRBV2	TGTGCCAGCAGTGTATCTAACTCCATCTACGAGCAGTACTTC	CASSVSNSIYEQYF
TRBJ1-4	many	NA	TRBV2	TGTGCCAGCAGTGAGGGTGGGACTGTTGATGAAAAACTGTTTTTT	CASSEGGTVDEKLFF
TRBJ1-6	few	NA	TRBV18	TGTGCCAGCTCATATTCGGGCGGAAATTCACCCCTCCACTTT	CASSYSGGNSPLHF
TRBJ1-3	few	NA	TRBV4-1	TGCGCCAGCAGCCAAGCCTCAGGAAACACCATATATTTT	CASSQASGNTIYF
TRBJ1-2	many	NA	TRBV12-3/TRBV12-4	TGTGCCAGCGTCCAGAAAGACAGGATTCGCAATGGCTACACCTTC	CASVQKDRIRNGYTF
TRBJ1-1	many	NA	TRBV11-2	TGTGCCAGCAGCTTAGATATAGCGGCCCTCGTGAAAGGCGCTGAAGCTTTCTTT	CASSLDIAALVKGAEAFF
TRBJ1-5	many	TRBD1	TRBV2	TGTGCCAGCAGCCTACAGGGGAAAAATCAGCCCCAGCATTTT	CASSLQGKNQPQHF
TRBJ2-1	NA	NA	TRBV4-1	TGCGCCAGCAGCCCCCTAACGAGGGGAAGGTTCTTC	CASSPLTRGRFF
TRBJ1-2	many	TRBD1	TRBV6-1	TGTGCCAGCAGTTTCGGAACTCCCGGGACAGGGGTCGGCTACACCTTC	CASSFGTPGTGVGYTF
TRBJ1-4	NA	NA	TRBV7-9	TGTGCCAGCAGCCAGCAGGCCCTTGAAGAAAAACTGTTTTTT	CASSQQALEEKLFF